This TCR beta chain was documented in a study of shared clonotypes between healthy human individuals. About the study: A couple of women and a few men aged 18 to 49 served as donors. Findings of the study overall: Roughly 5% of naive CD4 clonotypes were shared across several donors.

Each sample came from a Caucasian adult donor living in Nashville, Tennessee. Into CD45RA+ naive and CD45RA-negative memory subsets, the CD4+ cells were split. This table comes from immunoSEQ multiplex PCR, and its TCRdb copy is limited to in-frame clones, with some not included. The table shows approximately 2,000,000 clones, with around 93% occurring only once. A single count supports this clone. Its antigen is currently unknown. This TCR came from a man aged 18-30 years in good health. Some clones in this sample may be carry-over from other donors' samples. What was sequenced was naive CD4+ T cells from PBMCs. Subset here: CD45RA+ positively selected.

This CDR3 reads CASRTIGGQETQYF. The CDR3 DNA follows: TGTGCCAGCAGGACCATCGGGGGCCAAGAGACCCAGTACTTC. J is TRBJ2-5 and V is TRBV6-1; D perhaps matches TRBD2 (6 bases). The CDR3 length is 14 residues. The V end was cut by 6 bases, the J end by 1 base, with 12 bases between. Germline CDR1 and CDR2: MNHNS and SASEGT.